This T cell receptor (beta chain) was sequenced during a study of blood T cell repertoires in COVID-19 (dated by TCRdb to 2020 to 2021). Regarding the research as a whole: Samples from collaborators originated in the United States, Italy and Spain and spanned both the acute and convalescent phases of COVID-19. The prospective study material was composed of cDNA or gDNA derived from T cells, B-cell-depleted T cells, or PBMCs. The dataset comprised deeply sampled blood TCRbeta repertoires from subjects exposed to, actively infected with, or recovered from COVID-19. The repertoires were released in a freely available public database meant as a resource for research on the immune response to SARS-CoV-2. The samples were drawn from the first 160 participants of the ongoing ImmuneRACE study and from about 1,200 subjects provided by 6 global collaborators. Nearly every sample came with metadata listing a de-identified subject ID, COVID-19 status, age in years and sex. Where available, HLA class I and class II types were taken from metadata supplied by the sample provider and were not determined by assay-based typing. Summary of the overall study and its limitations: How much clinical and demographic metadata was included differed by source and by participant, and the metadata was provided uncurated.

The collaborating institutions used their own protocols to collect whole blood in K2EDTA tubes. For TCRbeta analysis, collaborators shipped samples in one of three forms: frozen whole blood, isolated PBMCs, or DNA extracted from either of those sample types. Concerning this clone itself: The antigen this receptor binds is unknown. No much larger clone is present one base from it, and per-base qualities are unavailable.

V trim: 7 bases; J trim: 6 bases; unmatched bases: 5. CDR1 SNHLY and CDR2 FYNNEI were looked up in the germline V gene. The CDR3 has 13 amino acids, counting the end cysteine and phenylalanine. Of the read, only the CDR3 DNA is kept; its 39 bases are in frame from base 1. TCRbeta CDR3 regions were amplified from genomic DNA by means of the immunoSEQ Assay, a bias-controlled multiplex PCR. Regarding the original processing steps: Nucleated cell counts per sample were estimated from amplification of reference gene primers within the assay. Sequence reads were collapsed and filtered to measure the absolute abundance of every unique TCRbeta CDR3 rearrangement. For each sample, productive Simpson clonality was calculated as the square root of Simpson's diversity index over productive rearrangements. TCRdb re-hosts the immuneACCESS table, in-frame sequences only. Its copies lack some clones; in the studies checked, an unresolved V gene accounts for under half of them, and the cause for the rest is not known. From that table come the V and J calls and clone size; the DNA was used to work out D and trimming. The sample table shows roughly 200,000 clones, and 75% to 90% are seen once. Clones ranked in the top ten supply around 7% of the sample.

The V and J segments used are TRBV2 and TRBJ1-5, and TRBD1 aligns with 8 junction nucleotides. The sequenced material came from peripheral blood. This clonotype originated in a man between 40 and 49 years old with acute or convalescent COVID-19. The CDR3 protein sequence reads: CASTGGRGQPQHF. The DNA is TGTGCCAGCACAGGGGGCCGAGGTCAGCCCCAGCATTTT.